This record covers a single T cell receptor (beta chain). What it recognizes is unknown. This sample was included in a study of Ad26.COV2.S vaccination and SARS-CoV-2 variants. Study information: A participant enrolled in the COV1001 Ad26.COV2.S trial arm provided the sample. Intramuscular Ad26.COV2.S doses were given once or twice, 56 days apart. The study's findings and limits: Spike-specific TCR breadth in vaccine recipients exceeded that seen in placebo recipients. Across vaccine and placebo recipients, the breadth of non-spike TCRs was similar.

The CDR3 spans 13 residues. Trimming removed 7 bases from V and 3 bases from J, with 12 bases in between. Germline V gives CDR1 MNHEY, CDR2 SVGAGI. The treatment here: roughly 19 received Ad26.COV2.S at low or high dose, single or two shots; about 5 received placebo; per-sample allocation not given. After the first vaccine or placebo injection, samples were drawn on day 63. Assay: immunoSEQ multiplex PCR; the TCRdb copy retains only in-frame clones and omits some. The repertoire includes around 450,000 clones, roughly 90% of them detected once, and 3.5% to 4% sits in the top ten. The J gene is TRBJ2-5, the V gene TRBV6-5; D gene unclear. The clonotype originates from a person aged 18-60 years who received the Ad26.COV2.S COVID-19 vaccine or a placebo. The sequencing here drew on peripheral blood, taken in a trial of Ad26.COV2.S vaccine versus placebo. This CDR3 is CASNRGSEETQYF. Here the CDR3 DNA reads TGTGCCAGCAATAGAGGCAGTGAAGAGACCCAGTACTTC.